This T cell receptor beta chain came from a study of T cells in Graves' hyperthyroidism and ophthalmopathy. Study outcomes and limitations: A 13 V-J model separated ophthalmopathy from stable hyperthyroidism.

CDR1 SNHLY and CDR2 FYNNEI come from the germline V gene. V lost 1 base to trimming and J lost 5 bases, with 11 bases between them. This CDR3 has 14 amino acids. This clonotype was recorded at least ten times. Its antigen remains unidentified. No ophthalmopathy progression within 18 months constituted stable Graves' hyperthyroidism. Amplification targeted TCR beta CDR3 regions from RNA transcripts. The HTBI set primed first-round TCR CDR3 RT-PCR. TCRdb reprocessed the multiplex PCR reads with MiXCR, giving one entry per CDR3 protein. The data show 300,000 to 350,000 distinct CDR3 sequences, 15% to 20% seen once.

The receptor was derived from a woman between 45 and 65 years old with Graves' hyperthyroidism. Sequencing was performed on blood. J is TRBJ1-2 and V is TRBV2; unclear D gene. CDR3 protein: CASSEGVGSYGYTF. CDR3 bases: TGTGCCAGCAGTGAAGGTGTGGGAAGTTATGGCTACACCTTC. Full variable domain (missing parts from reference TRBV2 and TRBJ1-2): EPEVTQTPSHQVTQMGQEVILRCVPISNHLYFYWYRQILGQKVEFLVSFYNNEISEKSEIFDDQFSVERPDGSNFTLKIRSTKLEDSAMYFCASSEGVGSYGYTFGSGTRLTVV.